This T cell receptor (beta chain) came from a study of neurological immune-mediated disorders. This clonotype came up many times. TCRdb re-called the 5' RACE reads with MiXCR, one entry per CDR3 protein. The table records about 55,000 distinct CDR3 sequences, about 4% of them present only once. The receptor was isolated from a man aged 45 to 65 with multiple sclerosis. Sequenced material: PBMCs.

This chain's CDR3 is CASSLGQFSTDTQYF. The DNA for the CDR3 is TGCGCCAGCAGCTTGGGACAGTTTAGCACAGATACGCAGTATTTT. The chain couples TRBV5-1 to TRBJ2-3; weak D call: TRBD1 (5 bases). Germline CDR1 SGHRS, CDR2 YFSETQ. The CDR3 contains 15 residues. V lost 0 bases to trimming and J lost 0 bases, with 8 bases between them.